What follows describes a single T cell receptor (beta chain). Its antigen target is currently unknown. One base away there is no much larger clone; base qualities are not given. The immunoSEQ Assay, a bias-controlled multiplex PCR, was used to amplify TCRbeta CDR3 regions from genomic DNA. As for the original processing: Within the assay, amplification of reference gene primers was used to estimate how many nucleated cells each sample contained. To quantify the absolute abundance of each unique TCRbeta CDR3 rearrangement, sequence reads were collapsed and filtered. For each sample, productive Simpson clonality was calculated as the square root of Simpson's diversity index across productive rearrangements. TCRdb carries this immuneACCESS record with in-frame sequences only. Its versions omit some clonotypes, under half of them owing to an unresolved V gene in the studies checked, with the rest unexplained. Clone size and the V and J calls come from that table; the DNA yielded D and trimming. This sample holds some 150,000 clones; 85% to 90% were observed only once. The ten biggest clones cover roughly 8% of the sample.

The collaborating institutions used their own protocols to collect whole blood in K2EDTA tubes. For TCRbeta analysis, collaborator samples were shipped as frozen whole blood, as isolated PBMCs, or as DNA extracted from either sample type. This sample is part of a study of blood T cell repertoires in COVID-19 (dated by TCRdb to the early 2020s). Notes on the research overall: Samples from collaborators originated in the United States, Italy and Spain and spanned both the acute and convalescent phases of COVID-19. The material from the prospective study consisted of cDNA or gDNA derived from T cells, B-cell-depleted T cells, or PBMCs. The dataset comprised deeply sampled blood TCRbeta repertoires from subjects exposed to, actively infected with, or recovered from COVID-19. The repertoires were released in a freely available public database meant as a resource for research on the immune response to SARS-CoV-2. The samples were drawn from two sources: the first 160 participants of the ongoing ImmuneRACE study, and over 1,000 subjects contributed by 6 global collaborators. Nearly every sample came with metadata listing a de-identified subject ID, COVID-19 status, age in years and sex. Where available, HLA class I and class II types were obtained from metadata supplied by the sample provider rather than from assay-based typing.

The CDR3 runs 16 residues from the cysteine to the phenylalanine. The kept DNA is CDR3 alone, 48 bases in frame from the first base. The germline V gene (reference sequence) supplies CDR1 LNHDA and CDR2 SQIVND. Trimming leaves V shorter by 4 bases and J shorter by 3 bases, with the junction holding 8 bases beyond the gene matches. Overall study outcomes, separate from this receptor: The amount of clinical and demographic metadata varied by source and participant and was provided uncurated.

The source material was peripheral blood. The TCR comes from a woman aged 45-65 years with active or convalescent COVID-19. The chain links TRBV19 with TRBJ1-5; 8 middle bases align to TRBD1. Here is the DNA: TGTGCCAGTAGTACACCCCGACAGGGGCCCAATCAGCCCCAGCATTTT. Translated, it gives CASSTPRQGPNQPQHF.